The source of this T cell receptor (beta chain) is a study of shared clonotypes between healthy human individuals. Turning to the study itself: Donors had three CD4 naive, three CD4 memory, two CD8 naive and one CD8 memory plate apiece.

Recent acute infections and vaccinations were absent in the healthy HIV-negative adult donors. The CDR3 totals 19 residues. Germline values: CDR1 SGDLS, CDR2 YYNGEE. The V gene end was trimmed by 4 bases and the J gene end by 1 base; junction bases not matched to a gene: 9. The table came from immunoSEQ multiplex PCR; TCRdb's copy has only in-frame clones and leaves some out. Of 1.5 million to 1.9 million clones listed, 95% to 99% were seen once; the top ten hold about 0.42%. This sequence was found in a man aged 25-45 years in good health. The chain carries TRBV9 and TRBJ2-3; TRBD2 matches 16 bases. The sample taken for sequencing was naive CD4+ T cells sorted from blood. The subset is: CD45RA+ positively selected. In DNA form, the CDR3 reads TGTGCCAGCAGCACGCCGGGACTAGCGGGAGGGGACGGCACAGATACGCAGTATTTT. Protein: CASSTPGLAGGDGTDTQYF.